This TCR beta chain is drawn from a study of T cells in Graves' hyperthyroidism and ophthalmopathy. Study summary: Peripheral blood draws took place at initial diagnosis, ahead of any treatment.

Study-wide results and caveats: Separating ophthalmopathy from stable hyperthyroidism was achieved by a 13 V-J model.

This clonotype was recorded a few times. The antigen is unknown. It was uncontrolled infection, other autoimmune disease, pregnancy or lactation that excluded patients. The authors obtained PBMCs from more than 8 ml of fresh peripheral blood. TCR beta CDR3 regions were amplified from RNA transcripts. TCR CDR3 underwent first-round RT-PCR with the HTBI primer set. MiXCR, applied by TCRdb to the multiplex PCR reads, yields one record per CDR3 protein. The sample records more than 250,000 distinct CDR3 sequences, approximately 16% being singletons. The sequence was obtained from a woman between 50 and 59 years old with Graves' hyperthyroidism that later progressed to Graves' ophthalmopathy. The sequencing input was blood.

Here the CDR3 reads CASNEGEGASRNQPQHF. CDR3 in DNA: TGTGCCAGCAACGAAGGGGAGGGGGCATCACGCAATCAGCCCCAGCATTTT. The chain links TRBV2 to TRBJ1-5, with TRBD1 matching over 7 bases. The V segment lost 7 bases and the J segment 2 bases; nucleotides outside the gene matches: 14. The CDR3 is made up of 17 amino acids. The germline V gene encodes CDR1 SNHLY and CDR2 FYNNEI.